Sequencing of this T cell receptor (beta chain) was carried out in a study of blood T cells in healthy people across ages. A sample-barcoded 5' primer and a J-beta primer mix were used in a second PCR of about 7 to 12 cycles. TCRdb recomputed calls from the 5' RACE reads with MiXCR, one row per CDR3 protein. This sample has 700,000 to 850,000 distinct CDR3 sequences, with under 40% found just once. Details on this clonotype: What it binds is unknown.

Findings and caveats of the study: Per-million-T-cell TCR beta diversity fell roughly linearly with age.

Trimming took 1 base from V and 0 from J, leaving 13 bases between them. The CDR3 is made up of 17 amino acids. Germline CDR1 reads SGHAT; CDR2 reads FQNNGV. The specimen sequenced was blood. The receptor's source is a man aged 18 to 30 in good health. This chain links TRBV11-2 with TRBJ2-1; the D call may be TRBD1 or TRBD2 (6 bases each). This chain's CDR3 is CASSLGRGISSYNEQFF. Here the CDR3 DNA reads TGTGCCAGCAGCTTAGGGAGGGGGATCAGCTCCTACAATGAGCAGTTCTTC. Full variable domain (outside the CDR3, taken from reference TRBV11-2 and TRBJ2-1): EAGVAQSPRYKIIEKRQSVAFWCNPISGHATLYWYQQILGQGPKLLIQFQNNGVVDDSQLPKDRFSAERLKGVDSTLKIQPAKLEDSAVYLCASSLGRGISSYNEQFFGPGTRLTVL.